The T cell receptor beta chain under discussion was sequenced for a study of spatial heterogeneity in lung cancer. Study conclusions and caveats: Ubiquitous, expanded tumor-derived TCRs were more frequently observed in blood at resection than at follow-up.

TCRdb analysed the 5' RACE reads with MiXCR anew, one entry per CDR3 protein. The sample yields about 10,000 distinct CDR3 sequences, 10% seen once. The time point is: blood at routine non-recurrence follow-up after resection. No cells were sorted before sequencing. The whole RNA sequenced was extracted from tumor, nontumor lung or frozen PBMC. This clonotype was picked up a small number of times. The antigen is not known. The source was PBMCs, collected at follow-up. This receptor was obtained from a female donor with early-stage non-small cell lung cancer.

The CDR3 nucleotides read TGTGCCAGCAAGAGCGCCCAAGGGGGACAGTTAGTGTTCTTC. Its protein product is CASKSAQGGQLVFF. The chain carries TRBV6-2 or TRBV6-3 and TRBJ2-1; 7 nucleotides line up with TRBD1. Unmatched junction bases numbered 18, after V lost 7 bases and J lost 15 bases. The CDR3 sequence is 14 residues long. Per the germline V gene, CDR1 is MNHEY and CDR2 is SVGEGT.